A selection of T cell receptor beta chains follows, all from one sample in a study of T cells in Graves' hyperthyroidism and ophthalmopathy. Via MiXCR, TCRdb re-called the multiplex PCR reads, giving one row per CDR3 protein. The sample lists 560,000 or so distinct CDR3 sequences; more than 45% were seen once. The sequenced sample consisted of peripheral blood or thyroid tissue (not recorded which). Every receptor here comes from a woman aged 18-29 years with Graves' hyperthyroidism. CDR3s include the opening cysteine and the closing phenylalanine or tryptophan. A D gene is named only where the DNA matches it firmly. Size tells how often a clone was seen (once, few, many) or the class of an expanded clone, and some rows leave it out.

J gene,clone size,D gene,V gene,CDR3 DNA,CDR3 protein
TRBJ2-7,.,.,TRBV20-1,TGCAGTGCTAACGACAGGCTCTCCTACGAGCAGTACTTC,CSANDRLSYEQYF
TRBJ2-7,few,TRBD1,TRBV24-1,TGTGCCAGCCCAGCACGGGACAGGGATCCTCTCGAGCAGTACTTC,CASPARDRDPLEQYF
TRBJ1-2,few,TRBD1,TRBV29-1,TGCAGTGCACCGGGACAGGGGGCTCGGTATGGCTACACCTTC,CSAPGQGARYGYTF
TRBJ1-2,few,.,TRBV7-7,TGTGCCAGTAGTATATATGGCCTAGGAGGCTACACCTTC,CASSIYGLGGYTF
TRBJ2-5,few,TRBD1,TRBV24-1,TGTGCCACCAGTGTCAGGCTCACAGGGGCCCGCGGGGAGACCCAGTACTTC,CATSVRLTGARGETQYF
TRBJ1-1,.,.,TRBV7-4,TGTGCCAGCAGTTTCCTTGGGCGGGGGGAAGCTTTCTTT,CASSFLGRGEAFF
TRBJ2-7,.,.,TRBV6-5,TGTGCCAGCAGTGTTTACGGCTCCTACGAGCAGTACTTC,CASSVYGSYEQYF
TRBJ2-2,few,.,TRBV7-9,TGTGCCAGCAGCCCCCGCTGGGAGCGGATGAACACCGGGGAGCTGTTTTTT,CASSPRWERMNTGELFF
TRBJ1-6,once,TRBD1,TRBV6-2/TRBV6-3,TGTGCCAGCAGTTACTCGGGTGGGCAGGGGGCGAATTCACCCCTCCACTTT,CASSYSGGQGANSPLHF
TRBJ2-5,once,TRBD2,TRBV24-1,TGTGCCACCAGGGACTCCGGGACAGCGGGGGGCGAGACCCAGTACTTC,CATRDSGTAGGETQYF
TRBJ2-5,.,.,TRBV29-1,TGCAGCGTCGACAAGGGACAGTACTTC,CSVDKGQYF
TRBJ1-6,.,TRBD1,TRBV25-1,TGTGCCAGGAGGACAGGGGATAATTCACCCCTCCACTTT,CARRTGDNSPLHF
TRBJ1-5,.,TRBD1,TRBV24-1,TGTGCCACCAGTGATCCCGGGACAGGGTATGGTCAGCCCCAGCATTTT,CATSDPGTGYGQPQHF
TRBJ2-7,many,TRBD2,TRBV7-2,TGTGCCAGCAGCCCAACGGGGGGAACGAAGTACGAGCAGTACTTC,CASSPTGGTKYEQYF
TRBJ1-2,.,.,TRBV5-1,TGCGCCAGCAGCTCCCGAGGGGGTGCTGGTGGAGGCTACACCTTC,CASSSRGGAGGGYTF
TRBJ1-3,.,.,TRBV29-1,TGCAGCGTTGTAGTGAACACCATATATTTT,CSVVVNTIYF
TRBJ1-6,.,.,TRBV7-9,TGTGCCAGCAGCAGGGACTCCGGTGCCCTCCACTTT,CASSRDSGALHF
TRBJ1-6,few,.,TRBV2,TGTGCCAGCAGTCAACAGGGTTCCTCCTATAATTCACCCCTCCACTTT,CASSQQGSSYNSPLHF
TRBJ1-1,.,TRBD1,TRBV9,TGTGCCAGCTCCACTTCGACAGGGGACGATCTCACTGAAGCTTTCTTT,CASSTSTGDDLTEAFF
TRBJ1-1,.,.,TRBV5-5,TGTGCCAGCAGCCATTCATGGGGGCCCACTGAAGCTTTCTTT,CASSHSWGPTEAFF
TRBJ2-2,.,.,TRBV7-3,TGCGCCAGCAGCCAACATAGGGCTAGAGCCGGGGAGCTGTTTTTT,CASSQHRARAGELFF
TRBJ1-5,.,.,TRBV20-1,TGCAGTGCTAGAGAGGCGGGAGGGGCAAGCAATCAGCCCCAGCATTTT,CSAREAGGASNQPQHF
TRBJ2-2,few,TRBD2,TRBV10-3,TGTGCCAGCAGTCACGTCCCGGGACTAGTGTCCGGGGAGCTGTTTTTT,CASSHVPGLVSGELFF
TRBJ2-7,few,TRBD2,TRBV5-1,TGCGCCAGCAGCTGGGCGACTAGCGGCTCCTACGAGCAGTACTTC,CASSWATSGSYEQYF
TRBJ2-7,once,.,TRBV20-1,TGCAGTGCTAGAGCCTTAGGGAACTCCTACGAGCAGTACTTC,CSARALGNSYEQYF
TRBJ1-1,few,.,TRBV29-1,TGCAGCGTTGTCGGGGGAGACCGGGCAGGGAGAACTGAAGCTTTCTTT,CSVVGGDRAGRTEAFF
TRBJ2-2,.,TRBD2,TRBV29-1,TGCAGCGCTAGCGGGGGACTCACGACCGGGGAGCTGTTTTTT,CSASGGLTTGELFF
TRBJ1-1,few,.,TRBV12-3/TRBV12-4,TGTGCCAGCAGTTACGATGCACTAGCGAGCACTGAAGCTTTCTTT,CASSYDALASTEAFF
TRBJ2-5,few,TRBD1,TRBV7-2,TGTGCCAGCAGTTGGGACAGAGCCACAGGGACCCAGTACTTC,CASSWDRATGTQYF
TRBJ1-1,many,.,TRBV7-9,TGTGCCAGCAGGCAGGGGAGCATGAACACTGAAGCTTTCTTT,CASRQGSMNTEAFF
TRBJ1-2,few,.,TRBV14,TGTGCCAGCAGCCAAGATAGTCAGGGGTATGGCTACACCTTC,CASSQDSQGYGYTF
TRBJ1-5,.,.,TRBV24-1,TGTGCCAGCAGTACTCACCAGGGGCGGCCCCAGCATTTT,CASSTHQGRPQHF
TRBJ2-7,.,.,TRBV6-1,TGTGCCAGCACCAAAACGTCCCTCGAGCAGTACTTC,CASTKTSLEQYF
TRBJ1-2,many,.,TRBV11-2,TGTGCCAGCAGGGAACGAGGCGGCTATGGCTACACCTTC,CASRERGGYGYTF
TRBJ2-7,.,TRBD2,TRBV10-2,TGTGCCAGCAGTTACCTAGCGGGGGGCTACCAGCAGTACTTC,CASSYLAGGYQQYF
TRBJ1-4,many,TRBD1,TRBV24-1,TGTGCCACCCTCGGGACAGGACTAGGCGGCAAGGAACTGTTTTTT,CATLGTGLGGKELFF
TRBJ2-7,.,TRBD2,TRBV15,TGTGCCACCAGCAACGGACTAGCGGGAGGGCCCTACGAGCAGTACTTC,CATSNGLAGGPYEQYF
TRBJ2-1,.,.,TRBV29-1,TGCAGCGTTGAAGTATCGACAGTCTCCTACAATGAGCAGTTCTTC,CSVEVSTVSYNEQFF
TRBJ2-7,.,.,TRBV6-1,TGTGCCAGCAGTGAGGATGGATCCGTCTCCTACGAGCAGTACTTC,CASSEDGSVSYEQYF
TRBJ1-1,once,.,TRBV12-3/TRBV12-4,TGTGCCAGCAGCCCTGACAGAAGAGCTTTCTTT,CASSPDRRAFF
TRBJ2-7,.,.,TRBV10-3,TGTGCCACTCTGTTACGTAAGGGGCTCTACGAGCAGTACTTC,CATLLRKGLYEQYF
TRBJ1-2,.,TRBD1,TRBV25-1,TGTGCCAGCAGATCCTCCGGGACAGGGAGTGGCTACACCTTC,CASRSSGTGSGYTF
TRBJ1-6,many,.,TRBV7-2,TGTGCCAGCAGCTTGTTACGGAGAATGGATTCACCCCTCCACTTT,CASSLLRRMDSPLHF
TRBJ1-6,many,.,TRBV7-9,TGTGCCAGCAGCTACCCTGGGGTTGGGAATAATTCACCCCTCCACTTT,CASSYPGVGNNSPLHF
TRBJ1-1,many,TRBD1,TRBV7-2,TGTGCCAGCAGCCCCGGACAGGGGGCGCATGAGGCTTTCTTT,CASSPGQGAHEAFF
TRBJ1-1,.,.,TRBV7-3,TGTGCCAGCAGCCTAATCCAAAGGCCTGAAGCTTTCTTT,CASSLIQRPEAFF